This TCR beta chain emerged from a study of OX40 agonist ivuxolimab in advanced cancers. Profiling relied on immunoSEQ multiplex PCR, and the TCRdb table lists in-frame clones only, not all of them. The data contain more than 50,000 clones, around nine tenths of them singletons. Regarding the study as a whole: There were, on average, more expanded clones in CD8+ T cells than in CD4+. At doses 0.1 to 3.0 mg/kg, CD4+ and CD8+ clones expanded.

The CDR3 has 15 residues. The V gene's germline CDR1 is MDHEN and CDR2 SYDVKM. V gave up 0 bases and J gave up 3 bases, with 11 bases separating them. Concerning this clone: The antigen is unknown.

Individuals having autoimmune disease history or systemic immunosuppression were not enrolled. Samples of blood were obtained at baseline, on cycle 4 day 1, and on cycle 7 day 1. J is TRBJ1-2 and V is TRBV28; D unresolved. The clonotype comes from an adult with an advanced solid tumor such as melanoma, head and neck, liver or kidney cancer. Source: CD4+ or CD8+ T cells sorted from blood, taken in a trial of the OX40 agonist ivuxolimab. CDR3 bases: TGTGCCAGCAGTTTATGGGGCGGTGGGTACTATGGCTACACCTTC. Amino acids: CASSLWGGGYYGYTF.